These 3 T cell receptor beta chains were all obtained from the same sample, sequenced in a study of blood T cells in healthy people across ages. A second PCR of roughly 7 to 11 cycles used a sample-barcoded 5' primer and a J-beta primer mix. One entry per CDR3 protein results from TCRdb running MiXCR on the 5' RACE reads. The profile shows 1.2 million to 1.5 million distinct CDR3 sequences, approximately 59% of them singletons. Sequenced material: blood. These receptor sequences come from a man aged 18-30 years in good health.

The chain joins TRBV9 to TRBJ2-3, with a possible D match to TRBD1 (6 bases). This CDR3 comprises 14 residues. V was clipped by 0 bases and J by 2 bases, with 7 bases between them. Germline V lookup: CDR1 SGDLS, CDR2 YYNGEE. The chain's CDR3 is CASSVEGVTDTQYF. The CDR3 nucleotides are TGTGCCAGCAGCGTAGAGGGGGTCACAGATACGCAGTATTTT.

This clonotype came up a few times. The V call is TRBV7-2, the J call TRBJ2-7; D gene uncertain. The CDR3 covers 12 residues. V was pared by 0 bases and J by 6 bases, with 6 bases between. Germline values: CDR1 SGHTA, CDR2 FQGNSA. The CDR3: CASSLAFLEQYF. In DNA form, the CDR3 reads TGTGCCAGCAGCTTAGCCTTCCTCGAGCAGTACTTC. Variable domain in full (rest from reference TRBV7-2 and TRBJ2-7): GAGVSQSPSNKVTEKGKDVELRCDPISGHTALYWYRQSLGQGLEFLIYFQGNSAPDKSGLPSDRFSAERTGGSVSTLTIQRTQQEDSAVYLCASSLAFLEQYFGPGTRLTVT.

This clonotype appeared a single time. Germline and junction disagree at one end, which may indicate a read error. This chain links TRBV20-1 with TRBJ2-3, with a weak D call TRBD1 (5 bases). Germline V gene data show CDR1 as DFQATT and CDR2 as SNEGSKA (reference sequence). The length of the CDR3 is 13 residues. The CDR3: CSTTYRSTDTQYF. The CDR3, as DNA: TGCAGTACTACCTACAGGAGCACAGATACGCAATATTTT.